The 6 T cell receptor beta chains below all came from one sample that was sequenced in a study of PD-1 blockade in classical Hodgkin lymphoma. All the patients suffered relapse after autologous stem cell transplantation, and brentuximab vedotin exposure differed. Method: immunoSEQ multiplex PCR; TCRdb's copy keeps in-frame clones and lacks some. The profile covers around 10,000 clones, with 90% to 95% appearing a single time and 12% to 15% taken by the ten largest. The specimen was peripheral blood mononuclear cells (PBMCs), collected at baseline. The source is a human donor with classical Hodgkin lymphoma.

The chain carries TRBV7-9 and TRBJ2-1, with TRBD2 matching 13 bases. V trimming: 2 bases; J trimming: 7 bases; junction bases outside the gene matches: 2. The V gene's germline CDR1 is SEHNR and CDR2 FQNEAQ (reference sequence). This CDR3 comprises 15 residues. CDR3 residues: CASSLMGLAGNEQFF. CDR3 DNA sequence: TGTGCCAGCAGCTTAATGGGACTAGCGGGAAATGAGCAGTTCTTC.

In this sample, this clone turned up once. This chain joins TRBV9 and TRBJ2-3; 10 bases are a match to TRBD2. This CDR3 region has 15 residues. The trim removed 3 bases at V and 0 bases at J, leaving 1 base unmatched. Germline CDR1 reads SGDLS; CDR2 reads YYNGEE. The CDR3 protein is CASSATSGSTDTQYF. The CDR3 DNA follows: TGTGCCAGCAGCGCGACTAGCGGGAGCACAGATACGCAGTATTTT. Full variable domain (rest looked up from reference TRBV9 and TRBJ2-3): DSGVTQTPKHLITATGQRVTLRCSPRSGDLSVYWYQQSLDQGLQFLIQYYNGEERAKGNILERFSAQQFPDLHSELNLSSLELGDSALYFCASSATSGSTDTQYFGPGTRLTVL.

The rearrangement links TRBV30 to TRBJ2-4; the D gene is possibly TRBD2 (5 bases). The CDR3 extends over 13 amino acids. The germline V and J ends were trimmed by 8 bases and 6 bases, with 17 bases remaining between them. Germline CDR1 is GTSNPN and CDR2 is SVGIG (reference sequence). CDR3 sequence: CAGLRAHPNIQYF. The CDR3 nucleotides are TGTGCCGGACTCCGGGCCCACCCAAACATTCAGTACTTC.

The chain carries TRBV2 and TRBJ2-7; 10 positions agree with TRBD2. CDR3 length: 15 residues. The germline gives CDR1 SNHLY, CDR2 FYNNEI. V gave up 7 bases and J gave up 3 bases; unmatched junction bases: 9. The CDR3 spells CASMTSGLAIYEQYF. CDR3 DNA: TGTGCCAGCATGACCTCGGGACTAGCGATCTACGAGCAGTACTTC.

The chain carries TRBV11-2 and TRBJ2-3; 7 bases agree with TRBD1. The CDR3 extends over 16 amino acids. Germline assignment: CDR1 SGHAT and CDR2 FQNNGV. V lost 5 bases and J lost 1; bases outside the gene matches: 9. CDR3 region: CASSHLRGRGTDTQYF. CDR3 nucleotide sequence: TGTGCCAGCAGCCACTTGAGGGGGCGCGGCACAGATACGCAGTATTTT.

The rearrangement links TRBV27 to TRBJ2-7; weak D call: TRBD1 (5 bases). The CDR3 spans 14 residues. In germline, CDR1 is MNHEY, CDR2 SMNVEV (reference sequence). V was cut by 5 bases and J by 6 bases, with 17 bases left in between. The DNA of the CDR3 is TGTGCCAGCAGTCCAACGACCAGGGTCCCCGAGCAGTACTTC. Residues: CASSPTTRVPEQYF.